The subject of this entry is one T cell receptor beta chain. The record originates from a study of blood T cell repertoires in COVID-19. Authors' methods: How many nucleated cells were present was estimated from reference gene primer amplification. Profiled with immunoSEQ multiplex PCR; TCRdb holds only in-frame clones, not every one. V and J calls and clone size come straight from that table; D and trimming were deduced from the DNA. The sample carries about 280,000 clones, 86% recorded once. The CDR3 runs to 14 residues. Trimming stripped 2 bases from V and 4 bases from J, with 12 bases between. CDR1 GTSNPN and CDR2 SVGIG come from the germline V gene (reference sequence).

The receptor's source is a woman in her twenties or thirties with active or convalescent COVID-19. The chain links TRBV30 to TRBJ1-5; D not certain. Sequencing was carried out using peripheral blood. The CDR3 sequence: CAWSPGTWNQPQHF. The CDR3 DNA reads TGTGCCTGGAGTCCGGGAACCTGGAATCAGCCCCAGCATTTT. The full variable domain, its missing parts supplied by reference TRBV30 and TRBJ1-5, is SQTIHQWPATLVQPVGSPLSLECTVEGTSNPNLYWYRQAAGRGLQLLFYSVGIGQISSEVPQNLSASRPQDRQFILSSKKLLLSDSGFYLCAWSPGTWNQPQHFGDGTRLSIL.